The sequence of this TCR beta chain was determined in a study of T cells in Graves' hyperthyroidism and ophthalmopathy. At least ten counts were recorded for this clonotype. The antigen is not known. RNA transcripts served as the template for amplifying TCR beta CDR3 regions. RT-PCR in the first round (using the HTBI primer set) targeted the TCR CDR3. TCRdb reanalysed the multiplex PCR reads using MiXCR and keeps one entry per CDR3 protein. The sample has roughly 500,000 distinct CDR3 sequences, less than 25% seen once. The study, taken as a whole, reports: Researchers report that a 13 V-J model separated ophthalmopathy from stable hyperthyroidism.

This sample holds PBMCs from 9.5 to 10 ml fresh peripheral blood. After removal of 5 bases from V and 5 bases from J, the junction contained 9 bases not matched to a gene. This CDR3 comprises 15 residues. CDR1 is SQVTM and CDR2 is ANQGSEA in the germline V gene. The gene calls are TRBV29-1 and TRBJ2-3, with 11 bases lining up with TRBD2. The TCR was taken from a woman in her seventies with Graves' ophthalmopathy. Sequences were obtained from blood. CDR3 DNA sequence: TGCAGCGTTATTAGCGGGAGGGCGTCGGGAGATACGCAGTATTTT. This translates into CSVISGRASGDTQYF.